This entry features one T cell receptor (beta chain) sequence. Its specificity is unknown. The data stem from a study of shared clonotypes between healthy human individuals. Using immunoSEQ multiplex PCR, the repertoire was profiled, and TCRdb retains in-frame clones only, with some absent. Here the sample spans 2 million to 2.5 million clones, 85% to 95% being singletons. Study outcomes and limitations: In several donors, about 5% of naive CD4 clonotypes appeared in common.

The germline V gene encodes CDR1 SGHNT and CDR2 YYREEE (reference sequence). The CDR3 totals 12 residues. V was shortened by 5 bases and J by 15 bases, with 18 bases between the two germline ends. The clonotype comes from a man aged 18-30 years in good health. Some clones in this sample may be carry-over from other donors' samples. This chain joins TRBV5-4 and TRBJ2-1, with D tentatively TRBD1 or TRBD2 (5 bases each). Material for sequencing was naive CD4+ T cells from PBMCs. The subset here: CD45RA+ positively selected. The CDR3 DNA follows: TGTGCCAGCAGTTCCGGGACCCCGAAACGGTTCTTC. This translates into CASSSGTPKRFF.